The TCR beta chain under discussion was sequenced for a study of Graves' ophthalmopathy and Graves' hyperthyroidism. This clonotype has a count of ten or more. Moderately to severely active ophthalmopathy under 3 months, CAS at least 3, NOSPECS at least 4. Ineligible for inclusion were patients with other autoimmune diseases, uncontrolled infections, pregnancy or lactation. Clinical symptoms, serum thyroxine, TRAb, thyroid ultrasound and orbital computed tomography were relied on for diagnosis. The CDR3 sequence is 15 residues long. Trimming at V came to 4 bases and at J to 5 bases, leaving 10 bases not matched to a gene. RNA served as the template for amplifying TCR beta CDR3 regions. First-round RT-PCR employed HTBI primers, with a second-round multiplex PCR after it. TCRdb itself ran the multiplex PCR reads through MiXCR, one entry per CDR3 protein. This sample has about 640,000 distinct CDR3 sequences, with about 38% found just once.

This chain connects TRBV12-3 or TRBV12-4 to TRBJ1-2; 7 bases agree with TRBD1. The sequenced material came from peripheral blood. This sequence was found in an adult man with Graves' ophthalmopathy. CDR3 nucleotide sequence: TGTGCCAGCAGTTCGTCCCGACAGGGAGGTTATGGCTACACCTTC. This encodes CASSSSRQGGYGYTF.